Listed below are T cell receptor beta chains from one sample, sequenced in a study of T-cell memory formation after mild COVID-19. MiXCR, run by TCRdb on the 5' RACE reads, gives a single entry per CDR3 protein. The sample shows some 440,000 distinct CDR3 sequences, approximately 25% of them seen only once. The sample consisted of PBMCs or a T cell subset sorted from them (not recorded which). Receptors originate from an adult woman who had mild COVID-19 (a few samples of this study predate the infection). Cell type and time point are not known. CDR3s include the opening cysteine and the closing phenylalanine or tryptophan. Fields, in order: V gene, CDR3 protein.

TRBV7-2,CASSFGSGTYNEQFF
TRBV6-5,CASSSLLGAKGNEQYF
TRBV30,CAWSVGTGRTEAFF
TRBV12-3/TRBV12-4,CASSFRTGGTGELFF
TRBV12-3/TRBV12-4,CASSKQGITEAFF
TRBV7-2,CASSEGSSGTYEQYF
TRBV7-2,CASSISGTGSGNTIYF
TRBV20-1,CSASSSQTYGYTF
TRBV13,CASSLSGGETWTGELFF
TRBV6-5,CASRSGRAQYF
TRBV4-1,CASSQVQFQETQYF
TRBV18,CASSDFASGGPSSYEQYF
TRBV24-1,CATSDLAGGPTGELFF
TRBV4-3,CASSQDRYASSYEQYF
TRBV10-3,CAISEEGGTNEKLFF
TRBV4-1,CASSQEAGMWTRTNEKLFF
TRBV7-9,CASSPLSGSNQPQHF
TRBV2,CASSPDRQLMNTEAFF
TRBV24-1,CATSDSGTPGETQYF
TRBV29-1,CSVQTSTVNIQYF
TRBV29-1,CSVEDGLGPGEGYGYTF
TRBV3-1,CASTLAGGPADTQYF
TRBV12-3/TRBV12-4,CASSGLAGGPTAHNQQFF
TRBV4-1,CASSHSRDRGLNEQFF